The 32 T cell receptor beta chains reported below all come from one sample, sequenced in a study of blood T cell repertoires in COVID-19. TCRdb's copy holds only in-frame clones and misses some; the assay was immunoSEQ multiplex PCR. The table shows about 260,000 clones, with 88% occurring only once. Sequences were obtained from peripheral blood. The origin of the receptors is a human donor in a cohort sampled during active COVID-19.

This sequence joins TRBV19 and TRBJ2-2; TRBD1 aligns across 8 bases. V dropped 3 bases and J dropped 3; count of bases not matched to a gene: 3. Germline CDR1 LNHDA, CDR2 SQIVND (reference sequence). This CDR3 spans 15 amino acids. In nucleotides, the CDR3 is TGTGCCAGTAGTATTGACAGGGGCGACACCGGGGAGCTGTTTTTT. It is translated as CASSIDRGDTGELFF.

The rearrangement links TRBV29-1 to TRBJ2-1; TRBD2 matches at 10 bases. This CDR3 is 13 amino acids long. The V gene end was trimmed by 4 bases and the J gene end by 9 bases; junction bases not matched to a gene: 6. The germline CDR1 and CDR2 sequences are SQVTM and ANQGSEA. CDR3 residues: CSVAAGGRGEQFF. The CDR3 coding sequence is TGCAGCGTTGCAGCGGGAGGGCGGGGTGAGCAGTTCTTC.

This chain uses TRBV28 with TRBJ1-5; unclear D gene. Deletions cut 3 bases from V and 5 bases from J, with 14 bases between. Germline CDR1 and CDR2: MDHEN and SYDVKM. The CDR3 runs 15 residues. The CDR3 region is CASSFNGRTDQPQHF. CDR3 sequence (DNA): TGTGCCAGCAGTTTTAACGGGAGGACTGATCAGCCCCAGCATTTT. The whole variable domain, remainder taken from reference TRBV28 and TRBJ1-5, is DVKVTQSSRYLVKRTGEKVFLECVQDMDHENMFWYRQDPGLGLRLIYFSYDVKMKEKGDIPEGYSVSREKKERFSLILESASTNQTSMYLCASSFNGRTDQPQHFGDGTRLSIL.

The chain links TRBV9 to TRBJ2-7, with a possible D match to TRBD2 (5 bases). V lost 4 bases and J lost 7, with 18 bases in between. The CDR3 consists of 14 residues. Germline CDR1 SGDLS, CDR2 YYNGEE. The CDR3 spells CASSPHGEGREQYF. The DNA for the CDR3 is TGTGCCAGCAGCCCCCACGGGGAAGGGCGGGAGCAGTACTTC.

The chain recombines TRBV11-2 with TRBJ2-7, with TRBD1 as a possible D gene (6 bases). Deletions cut 0 bases from V and 5 bases from J, with 11 bases between. CDR3 length equals 14 residues. Per germline, CDR1 SGHAT and CDR2 FQNNGV. CDR3 loop: CASSLDGRGHEQYF. In nucleotides, the CDR3 is TGTGCCAGCAGCTTAGACGGCAGGGGCCACGAGCAGTACTTC. The entire variable domain, with the rest obtained from reference TRBV11-2 and TRBJ2-7, is as follows: EAGVAQSPRYKIIEKRQSVAFWCNPISGHATLYWYQQILGQGPKLLIQFQNNGVVDDSQLPKDRFSAERLKGVDSTLKIQPAKLEDSAVYLCASSLDGRGHEQYFGPGTRLTVT.

This clone came up a few times. V usage is TRBV6-5 and J usage is TRBJ1-3; D possibly corresponds to TRBD1 (6 bases). V gave up 5 bases and J gave up 0 bases, with 11 bases separating them. In germline, CDR1 is MNHEY, CDR2 SVGAGI. The CDR3 runs to 15 residues. The CDR3 is CASSTGRNSGNTIYF. The CDR3 bases are TGTGCCAGCAGTACAGGGAGAAACTCTGGAAACACCATATATTTT.

The V gene is TRBV6-1, the J gene TRBJ2-7, with 7 bases aligning to TRBD2. The CDR3 spans 16 residues. CDR1 is MNHNS and CDR2 is SASEGT in the germline V gene. Germline trimming cut 5 bases from V and 2 bases from J; bases unmatched to any gene: 12. In nucleotides, the CDR3 is TGTGCCAGCAGTAAAGAAAGCGGGAACGTCGCCTACGAGCAGTACTTC. Its protein product is CASSKESGNVAYEQYF.

The V and J genes are TRBV12-3 or TRBV12-4 and TRBJ1-2, with 8 bases aligning to TRBD1. V was clipped by 6 bases and J by 4 bases; unmatched bases: 4. This CDR3 comprises 13 residues. CDR3 in amino acids: CASSHQGAYGYTF. The CDR3 DNA reads as TGTGCCAGCAGCCACCAGGGGGCCTATGGCTACACCTTC.

This chain links TRBV6-5 with TRBJ2-7; 8 bases are shared with TRBD2. This CDR3 spans 14 amino acids. V shed 6 bases and J 2 bases; nucleotides not matched to a gene: 6. Germline V gene data show CDR1 as MNHEY and CDR2 as SVGAGI. In DNA form, the CDR3 reads TGTGCCAGCAGCCAGGGACTAGACACCTACGAGCAGTACTTC. Translating it yields CASSQGLDTYEQYF.

In its sample, this clone was seen once. The gene calls are TRBV9 and TRBJ1-2; 7 bases line up with TRBD1. The junction had 9 bases not matched to a gene; V was cut back by 4 bases and J by 6 bases. This CDR3 has 14 residues. The germline gives CDR1 SGDLS, CDR2 YYNGEE. Here the CDR3 DNA reads TGTGCCAGCAGCCTTCAGGGGACAGCAAATGGCTACACCTTC. Translated, it gives CASSLQGTANGYTF.

V gene TRBV27 combines with J gene TRBJ2-2, with TRBD2 matching 7 bases. CDR1 is MNHEY, CDR2 SMNVEV, per germline (reference sequence). After removal of 10 bases from V and 2 bases from J, the junction contained 7 bases not matched to a gene. The CDR3 consists of 14 residues. CDR3 sequence reads: CANGGGVNTGELFF. DNA for the CDR3: TGTGCCAATGGGGGAGGGGTTAACACCGGGGAGCTGTTTTTT.

This chain links TRBV6-4 with TRBJ2-1, with 9 nucleotides matching TRBD2. Germline V gene lookup returns CDR1 MRHNA and CDR2 SNTAGT. This CDR3 region has 14 residues. V shed 5 bases and J 10 bases; nucleotides not matched to a gene: 9. The CDR3 DNA is TGTGCCAGCAGTCCTAGCGGGACGGAGGGGGAGCAGTTCTTC. Residues: CASSPSGTEGEQFF.

This clone was detected once. The V call is TRBV6-2 or TRBV6-3, the J call TRBJ2-7, with 7 bases identical to TRBD2. Per germline, CDR1 MNHEY and CDR2 SVGEGT. CDR3 size: 15 residues. V lost 2 bases and J lost 5; bases outside the gene matches: 9. This CDR3 is CASSYGERGLDEQYF. In DNA form, the CDR3 reads TGTGCCAGCAGTTACGGGGAGCGGGGTCTCGACGAGCAGTACTTC.

The V gene is TRBV6-1, the J gene TRBJ1-4, with a tentative D call TRBD1 (5 bases). The CDR3 is made up of 14 amino acids. Per the germline V gene, CDR1 is MNHNS and CDR2 is SASEGT. With 2 bases removed from V and 7 bases from J, the gap between germline ends came to 11 bases. The CDR3 region is CASSETRQTEKLFF. The CDR3 DNA follows: TGTGCCAGCAGTGAAACCCGACAGACTGAAAAACTGTTTTTT.

The chain uses TRBV19 and TRBJ2-6, with a tentative D call TRBD1 (7 bases). The CDR3 runs 16 residues. CDR1 LNHDA and CDR2 SQIVND come from the germline V gene (reference sequence). Trimming removed 6 bases from V and 2 bases from J, with 14 bases in between. The CDR3 sequence is CASREGAVTGANVLTF. In DNA, the CDR3 is TGTGCCAGTAGGGAGGGGGCAGTTACTGGGGCCAACGTCCTGACTTTC.

The rearrangement uses TRBV14 and TRBJ1-3; no definite D call. Trimming pared 0 bases from V and 1 base from J, leaving 10 bases between. In germline, CDR1 is SGHDN, CDR2 FVKESK. There are 16 residues in the CDR3. In DNA form, the CDR3 reads TGTGCCAGCAGCCAAGATGCGGAAGGATCTGGAAACACCATATATTTT. It is translated as CASSQDAEGSGNTIYF.

The V and J genes are TRBV23-1 and TRBJ1-1; D is unclear. TRBV23-1 is filed as an ORF, its function uncertain. V was pared by 0 bases and J by 6 bases, with 17 bases between. The CDR3 runs to 16 residues. This chain's CDR3 is CASSQSLGRKIAEAFF. The CDR3 bases are TGCGCCAGCAGTCAATCGCTGGGCAGGAAGATCGCTGAAGCTTTCTTT.

This sequence joins TRBV6-2 or TRBV6-3 and TRBJ2-1; 10 bases are a match to TRBD2. Trimming removed 5 bases from V and 8 bases from J; junction bases left unmatched: 9. Germline assignment: CDR1 MNHEY and CDR2 SVGEGT. This CDR3 has 15 amino acids. CDR3 bases: TGTGCCAGCAGTACAAAGCGGGGGGGCCTCTATGAGCAGTTCTTC. It encodes CASSTKRGGLYEQFF.

V gene TRBV3-1 (or the pseudogene TRBV3-2) combines with J gene TRBJ1-2; D gene ambiguous. This CDR3 has 14 residues. V shed 7 bases and J shed 4 bases, with 16 bases lying between them. From germline, CDR1 is LGHDT and CDR2 YNNKEL (reference sequence). The CDR3 nucleotides are TGTGCCAGCACCTCTAGTGAGAGGATCTATGGCTACACCTTC. This codes for CASTSSERIYGYTF.

This chain joins TRBV29-1 and TRBJ2-7; D gene ambiguous. Germline-derived CDR1 and CDR2 are SQVTM and ANQGSEA. The CDR3 runs 11 residues. The germline V and J ends were trimmed by 0 bases and 8 bases, with 8 bases remaining between them. CDR3 loop: CSVEEGRKQYF. The CDR3 DNA follows: TGCAGCGTTGAAGAGGGCAGAAAGCAGTACTTC.

V is TRBV24-1 and J is TRBJ2-1; 8 bases are a match to TRBD2. Per the germline V gene, CDR1 is KGHDR and CDR2 is SFDVKD. J gave up 2 bases and V 5 bases, and 4 bases lay outside the gene matches. This CDR3 has 15 amino acids. This CDR3 reads CATSGSGRAYNEQFF. As DNA, the CDR3 is TGTGCCACCAGTGGGAGCGGGAGAGCCTACAATGAGCAGTTCTTC.

The chain joins TRBV4-3 to TRBJ2-7; the D gene is possibly TRBD2 (6 bases). Germline CDR1 reads LGHNA; CDR2 reads YSLEER. This CDR3 is 13 amino acids long. Trimming shortened V by 4 bases and J by 3 bases, and 10 bases separated the two germline ends. CDR3 sequence: CASSRDLYYEQYF. DNA for the CDR3: TGCGCCAGCAGCCGGGACTTATACTACGAGCAGTACTTC.

To note about this clone: The same CDR3 is also encoded by other DNA sequences in this sample. The V call is TRBV30, the J call TRBJ2-7, with 9 positions matching TRBD2. Germline trimming cut 0 bases from V and 3 bases from J; bases unmatched to any gene: 3. Looked up from germline, CDR1 is GTSNPN and CDR2 is SVGIG (reference sequence). This CDR3 comprises 14 residues. CDR3 sequence (DNA): TGTGCCTGGAGTGTGTCAGCGGGGGGCTACGAGCAGTACTTC. This encodes CAWSVSAGGYEQYF.

The J gene is TRBJ2-1, the V gene TRBV30, with 8 bases aligning to TRBD2. V lost 0 bases and J lost 3; bases outside the gene matches: 4. Germline assignment: CDR1 GTSNPN and CDR2 SVGIG (reference sequence). This CDR3 has 15 residues. CDR3 amino acids: CAWSVLAGGYNEQFF. In DNA, the CDR3 is TGTGCCTGGAGTGTACTGGCGGGGGGCTACAATGAGCAGTTCTTC.

This chain links TRBV24-1 with TRBJ2-3; D possibly corresponds to TRBD1 (6 bases). Germline CDR1 KGHDR, CDR2 SFDVKD. The ends were cut back, 0 bases at V and 3 bases at J, with 15 bases in the middle. The CDR3 extends over 17 amino acids. This chain's CDR3 is CATSDLFDRKRTDTQYF. As DNA, the CDR3 is TGTGCCACCAGTGATTTGTTCGACAGGAAGAGGACAGATACGCAGTATTTT.

V and J are TRBV15 and TRBJ1-2; D is possibly TRBD1 (6 bases). This CDR3 has 13 amino acids. V was shortened by 2 bases and J by 6 bases, with 10 bases between the two germline ends. Germline V CDR1 and CDR2: LNHNV, YYDKDF (reference sequence). Here the CDR3 reads CATSRLQGDGYTF. The CDR3 DNA follows: TGTGCCACCAGCAGACTACAGGGAGATGGCTACACCTTC.

The V gene is TRBV7-9, the J gene TRBJ1-4, with D possibly TRBD1 on 5 matching bases. Trimming removed 1 base from V and 8 bases from J, with 17 bases in between. The CDR3 covers 16 residues. Germline V gives CDR1 SEHNR, CDR2 FQNEAQ (reference sequence). The chain's CDR3 is CASSLEVGGAGEKLFF. CDR3 bases: TGTGCCAGCAGCTTAGAGGTTGGAGGGGCTGGCGAAAAACTGTTTTTT.

V usage is TRBV4-3 and J usage is TRBJ1-5, with 7 bases aligning to TRBD1. Trimming removed 0 bases from V and 2 bases from J; junction bases left unmatched: 13. The CDR3 totals 19 residues. Germline values: CDR1 LGHNA, CDR2 YSLEER. The CDR3 is CASSQDSVGRGYGNQPQHF. The CDR3 DNA follows: TGCGCCAGCAGCCAAGATTCGGTGGGCAGGGGGTATGGCAATCAGCCCCAGCATTTT.

The rearrangement uses TRBV6-6 and TRBJ2-1; the match to TRBD2 covers 10 bases. The germline CDR1 and CDR2 sequences are MNHNY and SVGAGI (reference sequence). The CDR3 extends over 18 amino acids. V trimming: 5 bases; J trimming: 2 bases; junction bases outside the gene matches: 12. The CDR3 protein is CASSLIAGGAGAYNEQFF. The CDR3 region has the DNA TGTGCCAGCAGTCTTATAGCGGGGGGCGCTGGCGCCTACAATGAGCAGTTCTTC.

The gene calls are TRBV28 and TRBJ2-2; 9 positions match TRBD2. Germline V lookup: CDR1 MDHEN, CDR2 SYDVKM. J gave up 3 bases and V 4 bases, and 12 bases lay outside the gene matches. The CDR3 loop spans 18 amino acids. CDR3 coding DNA: TGTGCCAGCAGTTCCCCCTCAGGAGCGGGGGGCCACACCGGGGAGCTGTTTTTT. Its protein product is CASSSPSGAGGHTGELFF.

This clone has only one observation. The rearrangement links TRBV5-1 to TRBJ1-1, with D tentatively TRBD1 (6 bases). Per germline, CDR1 SGHRS and CDR2 YFSETQ. The CDR3 totals 15 residues. The ends were cut back, 6 bases at V and 3 bases at J, with 18 bases in the middle. CDR3 amino acids: CASNPTGPTDTEAFF. CDR3 coding DNA: TGCGCCAGCAATCCAACAGGGCCGACCGACACTGAAGCTTTCTTT.

V and J are TRBV2 and TRBJ1-5; possible D gene TRBD1, 6 bases. Germline V lookup: CDR1 SNHLY, CDR2 FYNNEI. Trimming removed 4 bases at V and 9 bases at J, with 7 bases between. The CDR3 has 11 amino acids. The CDR3 bases are TGTGCCAGCAGTGCACAGGGGCCCCAGCATTTT. Its protein is CASSAQGPQHF.